One and the same sample provided the 14 T cell receptor beta chains below, sequenced in a study of CD8 T cells in ankylosing spondylitis. Each CDR3 protein gets one entry after TCRdb re-called the 5' RACE reads with MiXCR. The sample consists of approximately 240,000 distinct CDR3 sequences, roughly a quarter of them appearing once. Sequenced sample: blood, either unsorted or a sorted T cell fraction (not recorded which). The receptors were gathered from a male donor with ankylosing spondylitis or in good health (not recorded which).

The chain carries TRBV6-5 and TRBJ2-4; 10 bases line up with TRBD1. Germline-derived CDR1 and CDR2 are MNHEY and SVGAGI. With 0 bases clipped from V and 8 bases from J, the junction kept 13 bases outside the gene matches. The CDR3 spans 18 residues. The CDR3 protein is CASSYSAPERTGGYIQYF. CDR3 bases: TGTGCCAGCAGTTACTCGGCGCCCGAGAGGACAGGGGGGTACATTCAGTACTTC.

This clonotype was detected ten times or more. The chain recombines TRBV2 with TRBJ1-2, with TRBD1 as a possible D gene (5 bases). In germline, CDR1 is SNHLY, CDR2 FYNNEI. The CDR3 runs to 15 residues. The V end lost 7 bases, the J end lost 2 bases, and 17 bases lay between the germline ends. The CDR3, as DNA: TGTGCCAGCAACTGGGGGAGGACCCCCAACTATGGCTACACCTTC. Amino acids: CASNWGRTPNYGYTF.

There are many counts of this clonotype. This chain links TRBV2 with TRBJ2-2; D gene uncertain. Germline CDR1 SNHLY, CDR2 FYNNEI. V was clipped by 6 bases and J by 5 bases, with 4 bases between them. The CDR3 runs 11 residues. CDR3 sequence: CASRLTGELFF. Here the CDR3 DNA reads TGTGCCAGCAGGCTAACCGGGGAGCTGTTTTTT.

This clonotype is a singleton in its sample. The DNA for the CDR3 is TGTGCCTCCGGGGGGGGGCAAAGCACAGATACGCAGTATTTT. Its translation: CASGGGQSTDTQYF. The J gene is TRBJ2-3, the V gene TRBV10-3; 8 bases fit TRBD2. V lost 11 bases to trimming and J lost 0 bases; unmatched junction nucleotides: 7. Germline-derived CDR1 and CDR2 are ENHRY and SYGVKD. The CDR3 is made up of 14 amino acids.

The sample holds many counts of this clonotype. The chain uses TRBV20-1 and TRBJ2-7, with D unresolved. Trimming stripped 1 base from V and 2 bases from J, with 9 bases between. This CDR3 is built from 13 residues. Germline V lookup: CDR1 DFQATT, CDR2 SNEGSKA (reference sequence). Here the CDR3 reads CSARVGLPYEQYF. DNA of the CDR3: TGCAGTGCTAGAGTGGGCCTACCCTACGAGCAGTACTTC.

This clonotype has more than one count but fewer than ten. J is TRBJ2-2 and V is TRBV6-1; no clear D gene. Trimming pared 6 bases from V and 4 bases from J, leaving 12 bases between. This CDR3 contains 14 residues. The germline gives CDR1 MNHNS, CDR2 SASEGT. Here the CDR3 reads CASRRNVVTGELFF. The CDR3 DNA follows: TGTGCCAGCAGGCGGAACGTGGTCACCGGGGAGCTGTTTTTT.

J is TRBJ2-3 and V is TRBV5-1; TRBD2 matches at 7 bases. The trim removed 7 bases at V and 0 bases at J, leaving 11 bases unmatched. Germline V gene lookup returns CDR1 SGHRS and CDR2 YFSETQ. The CDR3 covers 16 residues. The CDR3 DNA follows: TGCGCCAGCGGTCAGAGTCGAGCGGGGAGCACAGATACGCAGTATTTT. It specifies CASGQSRAGSTDTQYF. Combining the CDR3 with reference TRBV5-1 and TRBJ2-3 gives the whole variable domain KAGVTQTPRYLIKTRGQQVTLSCSPISGHRSVSWYQQTPGQGLQFLFEYFSETQRNKGNFPGRFSGRQFSNSRSEMNVSTLELGDSALYLCASGQSRAGSTDTQYFGPGTRLTVL.

The table lists this clonotype with many counts. The chain couples TRBV29-1 to TRBJ1-3, with no clear D. Trimming left V 1 base short and J 4 bases short, with 11 bases between. CDR1 is SQVTM, CDR2 ANQGSEA, per germline. CDR3 length: 14 amino acids. CDR3 region: CSVEVGRQGNTIYF. The CDR3 bases are TGCAGCGTTGAAGTCGGGCGTCAGGGAAACACCATATATTTT.

The rearrangement uses TRBV12-3 or TRBV12-4 and TRBJ2-1, with 7 bases fitting TRBD2. Germline trimming cut 6 bases from V and 0 bases from J; bases unmatched to any gene: 8. The CDR3 totals 16 residues. The CDR3 spells CASSHSGTHSYNEQFF. In nucleotides, the CDR3 is TGTGCCAGCAGCCACAGCGGGACGCACTCCTACAATGAGCAGTTCTTC.

Only a few counts were recorded for this clonotype. The chain is built from TRBV20-1 and TRBJ2-5; no definite D call. Germline loops: CDR1 DFQATT, CDR2 SNEGSKA (reference sequence). The CDR3 spans 13 residues. The CDR3 protein is CSPKGLLGETQYF. The CDR3 nucleotides read TGCAGCCCGAAGGGTCTCTTAGGGGAGACCCAGTACTTC.

This sequence joins TRBV7-6 and TRBJ2-2; TRBD1 matches at 7 bases. The CDR3 sequence is 16 residues long. V lost 5 bases to trimming and J lost 2 bases; unmatched junction nucleotides: 8. Germline CDR1 SGHVS, CDR2 FNYEAQ. The CDR3 loop is CASSPAGTVNTGELFF. The CDR3 nucleotides read TGTGCCAGCAGCCCAGCCGGGACAGTTAACACCGGGGAGCTGTTTTTT.

This clonotype was recorded many times. The chain combines TRBV29-1 with TRBJ2-5; D unresolved. Germline V gene sequence: CDR1 SQVTM, CDR2 ANQGSEA. V gave up 6 bases and J gave up 0 bases, with 11 bases separating them. This CDR3 comprises 13 residues. DNA of the CDR3: TGCAGCGTCGCTAAGGTCTACCAAGAGACCCAGTACTTC. This sequence encodes CSVAKVYQETQYF.

This clonotype came up many times. The chain is built from TRBV7-8 and TRBJ1-5; D gene ambiguous. This CDR3 is built from 16 residues. Trimming shortened V by 1 base and J by 2 bases, and 12 bases separated the two germline ends. Germline V lookup: CDR1 SGHVS, CDR2 FQNEAQ. CDR3 residues: CASSLGKGAGNQPQHF. The CDR3 bases are TGTGCCAGCAGCTTAGGAAAGGGCGCTGGCAATCAGCCCCAGCATTTT.

V is TRBV25-1 and J is TRBJ1-4, with a weak D call TRBD1 (5 bases). Trimming shortened V by 8 bases and J by 8 bases, and 18 bases separated the two germline ends. The germline V gene encodes CDR1 MGHDK and CDR2 SYGVNS. The CDR3 length is 14 residues. CDR3 residues: CASYGAGSDEKLFF. The CDR3 DNA reads as TGTGCCAGCTATGGGGCAGGGTCTGACGAAAAACTGTTTTTT.